This TCR beta chain was sequenced in a study of CD8 T cells in ankylosing spondylitis. Study conclusions and caveats: According to the report, clones linked to the disease were significantly enriched in matched synovial fluid samples taken from ankylosing spondylitis patients. Clones linked with disease were CD8+ and fairly uncommon in the peripheral blood. Blood from ankylosing spondylitis patients appeared to carry a characteristic roughly 8-variant TCR beta motif.

Construction of TCR beta libraries was performed using quantitative 5'-RACE with molecular barcodes. TCRdb independently ran MiXCR on the 5' RACE reads; one entry per CDR3 protein. Of some 220,000 distinct CDR3 sequences in the sample, roughly a tenth were seen once. With V trimmed by 0 bases and J by 5 bases, 7 bases remained unmatched. The CDR3 consists of 15 residues. Germline V gives CDR1 SGHRS, CDR2 YFSETQ. This clonotype was observed a few times. What it recognizes is unknown. Source material: blood, either unsorted or a sorted T cell fraction (not recorded which). The clonotype comes from a male donor with ankylosing spondylitis or in good health (not recorded which). This chain joins TRBV5-1 and TRBJ2-7, with TRBD1 identical over 8 bases. CDR3 bases: TGCGCCAGCAGCTTGGGTGGACAGGGAGTAGACGAGCAGTACTTC. As protein: CASSLGGQGVDEQYF.